This entry lists 22 T cell receptor beta chains sequenced from one sample in a study of shared clonotypes between healthy human individuals. This table comes from immunoSEQ multiplex PCR, and its TCRdb copy is limited to in-frame clones, with some not included. There are under 2.5 million clones in the sample; less than 95% occur only once, and approximately 0.4% lies in the top ten. The specimen sequenced was naive CD4+ T cells from PBMCs. Sample subset: CD45RA+ positively selected. These receptors originate from a man between 18 and 35 years old in good health. Some clones in this sample may be carry-over from other donors' samples.

A note on this clone: Other DNA sequences within the sample encode an identical CDR3. The chain couples TRBV7-3 to TRBJ2-5, with D perhaps TRBD1 (5 bases). The CDR3 contains 13 residues. V lost 5 bases, J lost 4 bases, and 11 bases lay in between. Germline V lookup: CDR1 SGHTA, CDR2 FQGTGA. As DNA, the CDR3 is TGTGCCAGCAGCCCCGGCCAGGGAGAGACCCAGTACTTC. Residues: CASSPGQGETQYF.

The table lists this clone with a count of one. CDR3 DNA sequence: TGTGCCAGCAGCTTAGTGTCTCCCCTGGACACCGGGGAGCTGTTTTTT. Translated, it gives CASSLVSPLDTGELFF. The V call is TRBV11-1, the J call TRBJ2-2, with no clear D. The CDR3 runs 16 residues. The germline gives CDR1 SGHAT, CDR2 FQDESV (reference sequence). The V and J ends lost 1 base and 3 bases respectively, with 12 bases between them.

This chain connects TRBV14 to TRBJ1-3; a possible D gene is TRBD1 (6 bases). The germline V gene encodes CDR1 SGHDN and CDR2 FVKESK. The V end was cut by 1 base, the J end by 0 bases, with 13 bases between. The CDR3 runs 17 residues. The CDR3 coding sequence is TGTGCCAGCAGCCAAGGGACAGATTACTTCTCTGGAAACACCATATATTTT. It specifies CASSQGTDYFSGNTIYF.

V gene TRBV10-3 combines with J gene TRBJ1-5; D gene uncertain. Germline V gene lookup returns CDR1 ENHRY and CDR2 SYGVKD. V lost 0 bases and J lost 2, with 8 bases in between. The CDR3 runs to 15 residues. This CDR3 reads CAISESRFGNQPQHF. Here the CDR3 DNA reads TGTGCCATCAGTGAGTCTAGGTTTGGCAATCAGCCCCAGCATTTT.

This clone has more than one count but fewer than ten. CDR3 loop: CAKGLMNTEAFF. As DNA, the CDR3 is TGTGCCAAGGGACTTATGAACACTGAAGCTTTCTTT. The chain recombines TRBV28 with TRBJ1-1; perhaps TRBD1 as D (5 bases). The V and J ends lost 10 bases and 0 bases respectively, with 9 bases between them. Germline V gives CDR1 MDHEN, CDR2 SYDVKM. CDR3 length: 12 residues.

The CDR3 DNA reads as TGCGCCAGCAGACGGGGGGACACCGGGGAGCTGTTTTTT. This translates into CASRRGDTGELFF. This chain uses TRBV5-1 with TRBJ2-2; 7 nucleotides agree with TRBD2. CDR1 is SGHRS, CDR2 YFSETQ, per germline. This CDR3 is built from 13 residues. J lost 3 bases, V lost 5 bases, and 1 base had no gene match.

V usage is TRBV5-1 and J usage is TRBJ2-1; TRBD1 might be the D (6 bases). Trimming pared 5 bases from V and 5 bases from J, leaving 14 bases between. The CDR3 is 14 amino acids. Germline CDR1 SGHRS, CDR2 YFSETQ. CDR3 protein: CASRGLTGHNEQFF. In DNA form, the CDR3 reads TGCGCCAGCAGGGGCCTTACAGGGCACAATGAGCAGTTCTTC.

As for this clone: The same CDR3 arises from other DNA sequences in this sample as well. V usage is TRBV9 and J usage is TRBJ2-2, with D possibly being TRBD2 (5 bases). The germline V gene encodes CDR1 SGDLS and CDR2 YYNGEE. V lost 0 bases and J 1 base, leaving 7 bases between the germline ends. The CDR3 length is 15 residues. CDR3 region: CASSVGGQNTGELFF. The DNA for the CDR3 is TGTGCCAGCAGCGTAGGCGGGCAGAACACCGGGGAGCTGTTTTTT.

This chain connects TRBV5-1 to TRBJ1-1; no reliable D call. V was trimmed by 1 base and J by 2 bases, leaving 9 bases between them. This CDR3 contains 14 residues. Germline V gives CDR1 SGHRS, CDR2 YFSETQ. CDR3 DNA sequence: TGCGCCAGCAGCTTGCAGAGAACTAACACTGAAGCTTTCTTT. This gives the protein CASSLQRTNTEAFF.

This clone was detected only once. The V call is TRBV19, the J call TRBJ1-2; D is uncertain. Trimming stripped 4 bases from V and 8 bases from J, with 8 bases between. The germline gives CDR1 LNHDA, CDR2 SQIVND (reference sequence). CDR3 size: 11 residues. CDR3 region: CASSTIKGYTF. In nucleotides, the CDR3 is TGTGCCAGTAGTACTATCAAAGGCTACACCTTC.

The CDR3 reads CASTASPAKIYEQYF. The CDR3 bases are TGTGCCAGCACCGCTTCCCCGGCTAAAATCTACGAGCAGTACTTC. The genes are TRBV28 and TRBJ2-7; D unclear. The germline V gene has CDR1 MDHEN and CDR2 SYDVKM. V lost 7 bases, J lost 3 bases, and 19 bases lay in between. The CDR3 sequence is 15 residues long.

The CDR3 reads CSARGQGVQETQYF. In DNA form, the CDR3 reads TGCAGCGCGAGGGGACAGGGGGTCCAAGAGACCCAGTACTTC. V and J are TRBV29-1 and TRBJ2-5; 11 nucleotides align to TRBD1. This CDR3 region has 14 residues. Germline values: CDR1 SQVTM, CDR2 ANQGSEA. V trimming: 7 bases; J trimming: 1 base; junction bases outside the gene matches: 5. The whole variable domain, remainder taken from reference TRBV29-1 and TRBJ2-5, is SAVISQKPSRDICQRGTSLTIQCQVDSQVTMMFWYRQQPGQSLTLIATANQGSEATYESGFVIDKFPISRPNLTFSTLTVSNMSPEDSSIYLCSARGQGVQETQYFGPGTRLLVL.

This sequence joins TRBV11-2 and TRBJ2-7; D is unresolved. V was pared by 1 base and J by 4 bases, with 8 bases between. The CDR3 extends over 13 amino acids. The germline V gene encodes CDR1 SGHAT and CDR2 FQNNGV. The CDR3 DNA sequence: TGTGCCAGCAGCTTAGTCTATAGGTACGAGCAGTACTTC. Protein: CASSLVYRYEQYF.

The chain is built from TRBV6-6 and TRBJ2-5; TRBD1 aligns across 9 bases. CDR3 length equals 14 residues. With V trimmed by 6 bases and J by 5 bases, 7 bases remained unmatched. Germline V gene lookup returns CDR1 MNHNY and CDR2 SVGAGI (reference sequence). DNA of the CDR3: TGTGCCAGCAGGGACAGGGGATCCGTGGAGACCCAGTACTTC. Protein: CASRDRGSVETQYF.

In this sample, this clone turned up once. CDR3 protein: CASSFPGTSKFF. CDR3 bases: TGTGCCAGCAGCTTTCCCGGGACTAGCAAGTTCTTC. The V and J genes are TRBV7-2 and TRBJ2-1; the match to TRBD2 covers 9 bases. V lost 3 bases, J lost 14 bases, and 5 bases stayed unmatched. Germline CDR1 SGHTA, CDR2 FQGNSA. The CDR3 covers 12 residues.

The rearrangement joins TRBV4-2 to TRBJ2-2; no firm D call. Per germline, CDR1 LGHNA and CDR2 YNFKEQ. The length of the CDR3 is 14 residues. The V end lost 0 bases, the J end lost 6 bases, and 8 bases lay between the germline ends. CDR3 in DNA: TGTGCCAGCAGCCAAGATAGCAAGGCCGGGGAGCTGTTTTTT. This codes for CASSQDSKAGELFF.

The rearrangement uses TRBV28 and TRBJ2-4; D gene ambiguous. CDR3 length equals 14 residues. The V end was cut by 3 bases, the J end by 4 bases, with 10 bases between. In germline, CDR1 is MDHEN, CDR2 SYDVKM. The CDR3 reads CASSLFAVKNIQYF. DNA of the CDR3: TGTGCCAGCAGTTTGTTCGCAGTTAAAAACATTCAGTACTTC.

The rearrangement joins TRBV28 to TRBJ2-1; TRBD2 aligns across 8 bases. The CDR3 is 16 amino acids. V lost 7 bases to trimming and J lost 2 bases; unmatched junction nucleotides: 10. The germline gives CDR1 MDHEN, CDR2 SYDVKM. The CDR3 spells CASTLDAGGPYNEQFF. The DNA of the CDR3 is TGTGCCAGCACCTTAGATGCGGGAGGCCCCTACAATGAGCAGTTCTTC.

The chain has TRBV2 and TRBJ2-3, with D hard to call. Trimming took 7 bases from V and 4 from J, leaving 15 bases between them. This CDR3 spans 14 amino acids. Looked up from germline, CDR1 is SNHLY and CDR2 is FYNNEI. The CDR3 DNA reads TGTGCCAGCACCTCCTACAATGGGGCAGATACGCAGTATTTT. This codes for CASTSYNGADTQYF.

This rearrangement joins TRBV29-1 to TRBJ2-1; D gene unclear. V was trimmed by 3 bases and J by 10 bases, leaving 10 bases between them. Per germline, CDR1 SQVTM and CDR2 ANQGSEA. CDR3 size: 11 residues. CDR3 protein: CSVDQTFEQFF. The CDR3 DNA is TGCAGCGTTGATCAGACTTTCGAGCAGTTCTTC.

This sequence joins TRBV5-1 and TRBJ2-5, with 8 bases aligning to TRBD1. This CDR3 has 14 residues. The ends lost 2 bases at V and 3 bases at J; junction bases unmatched: 3. Germline V gene data show CDR1 as SGHRS and CDR2 as YFSETQ. This CDR3 reads CASSFATGEETQYF. CDR3 sequence (DNA): TGCGCCAGCAGCTTCGCGACAGGGGAAGAGACCCAGTACTTC.

The chain has TRBV6-5 and TRBJ2-7; maybe TRBD1 (5 bases). The CDR3 is made up of 15 amino acids. Germline CDR1 reads MNHEY; CDR2 reads SVGAGI. Trimming took 0 bases from V and 4 from J, leaving 13 bases between them. CDR3 nucleotide sequence: TGTGCCAGCAGTTACTCGAGCCCCAGGGTTTACGAGCAGTACTTC. It translates to CASSYSSPRVYEQYF.